This is a list of T cell receptor beta chains from one sample in a study of response to subunit inactivated influenza vaccine. In TCRdb, the RT-PCR reads were re-called with MiXCR into one record per CDR3 protein. The sample gives about 650,000 distinct CDR3 sequences, approximately 15% of which show up once; less than 8.5% is in the top ten. The material sequenced was PBMCs from blood, taken around 14 days before vaccination. Receptor source: a man in his forties or fifties who received an inactivated influenza vaccine. The CDR3 runs from the conserved cysteine through the conserved F or W. Fields, in order: clone size, J gene, D gene, V gene, CDR3 DNA, CDR3 protein. A D gene is named only where the DNA matches it firmly. Clone size is given for some rows only: seen once, a few or many times, or a class if the clone is expanded.

few	TRBJ1-5	NA	TRBV28	TGTGCCAGCAGTTATGGGGGGCCCATAAGGCCCAATCAGCCCCAGCATTTT	CASSYGGPIRPNQPQHF
NA	TRBJ2-4	NA	TRBV7-2	TGTGCCAGCAGCTCGGCGGAGGGGGCACCTAAGTACTTC	CASSSAEGAPKYF
few	TRBJ1-4	NA	TRBV9	TGTGCCAGCAGCGTAGGGCAAGGGAGTGAAAAACTGTTTTTT	CASSVGQGSEKLFF
NA	TRBJ2-5	TRBD2	TRBV20-1	TGCAGTGCTAGATTAGCGGGAGGGTACCAAGAGACCCAGTACTTC	CSARLAGGYQETQYF
NA	TRBJ1-2	TRBD1	TRBV6-5	TGTGCCAGCAGTTACTCGAAAGGGACAGGGTATGGCTACACCTTC	CASSYSKGTGYGYTF
few	TRBJ1-1	NA	TRBV30	TGTGCCTGGAGTCAGGAACCAAACACTGAAGCTTTCTTT	CAWSQEPNTEAFF
few	TRBJ1-1	TRBD1	TRBV11-1	TGTGCCAGCAGCTTAATCCAGGGGGAGAACACTGAAGCTTTCTTT	CASSLIQGENTEAFF
few	TRBJ2-1	TRBD2	TRBV30	TGTGCCTGCGACCGGAGCGGGGGGGCGACGCAGTTCTTC	CACDRSGGATQFF
NA	TRBJ2-7	TRBD2	TRBV20-1	TGCAGTGCTAGCGTAGCGGGAGTTTACGAGCAGTACTTC	CSASVAGVYEQYF
few	TRBJ2-7	NA	TRBV5-6	TGTGCCAGCAGCTTGAGGTCCGGGACTGTCATTTACGAGCAGTACTTC	CASSLRSGTVIYEQYF
NA	TRBJ2-1	TRBD2	TRBV28	TGTGCCAGCAGTTTCCTGGAAGTCACGGGACTAGCTCATGAGCAGTTCTTC	CASSFLEVTGLAHEQFF
NA	TRBJ2-3	NA	TRBV25-1	TGTGCCAGCAGTGAATTTGGGGGGAGCAATACGCAGTATTTT	CASSEFGGSNTQYF
few	TRBJ2-3	NA	TRBV5-6	TGTGCCAGCAGCTACGGATCCGGGGGGCAGGCAGATACGCAGTATTTT	CASSYGSGGQADTQYF
few	TRBJ1-4	NA	TRBV20-1	TGCAGTGCTAGACCAACACCGGCAACTAATGAAAAACTGTTTTTT	CSARPTPATNEKLFF
few	TRBJ2-2	TRBD1	TRBV11-3	TGTGCCAGCAGCTTTTCGAGACAGGGGTACACCGGGGAGCTGTTTTTT	CASSFSRQGYTGELFF
few	TRBJ1-2	NA	TRBV6-2/TRBV6-3	TGTGCCAGCAGTTACATCTTACCTGAGCCAGCACCCCATGGCTACACCTTC	CASSYILPEPAPHGYTF
few	TRBJ2-4	NA	TRBV6-5	TGTGCCAGCAGTTACGGGGGACCAGCCAAAAACATTCAGTACTTC	CASSYGGPAKNIQYF
many	TRBJ2-1	TRBD2	TRBV20-1	TGCAGTGCGGTTGGGGGGGGGAAGACCTACAATGAGCAGTTCTTC	CSAVGGGKTYNEQFF
NA	TRBJ1-1	NA	TRBV7-6	TGTGCCAGCAGTTCCGACTTACCGGGAGCTGAAGCTTTCTTT	CASSSDLPGAEAFF
NA	TRBJ1-1	NA	TRBV2	TGTGCCAGCAGTATCAGAGAAATAATGAACACTGAAGCTTTCTTT	CASSIREIMNTEAFF
NA	TRBJ2-7	NA	TRBV13	TGTGCCAGCAGCTTGGGAATAGCGACTTTTTCCTACGAGCAGTACTTC	CASSLGIATFSYEQYF
few	TRBJ2-1	NA	TRBV12-3/TRBV12-4	TGTGCCAGCAGTTTCAGCCCCGGAATTTTGGACAATGAGCAGTTCTTC	CASSFSPGILDNEQFF
NA	TRBJ1-4	NA	TRBV2	TGTGCCAGCAGTGACGACGGAAGGAATGAAAAACTGTTTTTT	CASSDDGRNEKLFF